A single sample gave rise to the 4 T cell receptor beta chains below, sequenced in a study of T cells in Graves' hyperthyroidism and ophthalmopathy. Researchers took RNA transcripts and amplified the TCR beta CDR3 regions from them. The study used the HTBI primer set for a first-round RT-PCR of the TCR CDR3. TCRdb independently ran MiXCR on the multiplex PCR reads; one entry per CDR3 protein. The data hold about 300,000 distinct CDR3 sequences, with approximately 18% observed a single time. Source material: blood. The receptors originated from a man between 50 and 59 years old with Graves' ophthalmopathy.

This chain links TRBV19 with TRBJ2-1; TRBD2 agrees at 7 bases. The length of the CDR3 is 19 residues. Germline loops: CDR1 LNHDA, CDR2 SQIVND (reference sequence). V lost 4 bases and J lost 2; bases outside the gene matches: 17. The CDR3 loop is CASSSRGLWGGDTYNEQFF. The CDR3 DNA follows: TGTGCCAGTAGTAGTAGGGGATTGTGGGGGGGTGACACCTACAATGAGCAGTTCTTC.

The CDR3 region is CASSRTSGNSQYF. CDR3 bases: TGTGCCAGCAGCCGGACTAGCGGGAACTCGCAGTATTTT. J is TRBJ2-3 and V is TRBV11-3; 12 bases map to TRBD2. This CDR3 has 13 amino acids. V shed 5 bases, J shed 10 bases, and the junction held 4 bases outside the gene matches. The V gene's germline CDR1 is SGHNT and CDR2 YENEEA.

V and J are TRBV20-1 and TRBJ2-7; D is ambiguous. The germline CDR1 and CDR2 sequences are DFQATT and SNEGSKA (reference sequence). Trimming removed 2 bases at V and 2 bases at J, with 10 bases between. This CDR3 spans 13 amino acids. CDR3 DNA: TGCAGTGCTAGACCCCCAGCCACCTACGAGCAGTACTTC. This sequence encodes CSARPPATYEQYF.

In its sample, this clonotype was seen many times. V gene TRBV30 combines with J gene TRBJ1-2; D is ambiguous. The CDR3 runs to 13 residues. V lost 7 bases to trimming and J lost 5 bases, with 17 bases between them. From germline, CDR1 is GTSNPN and CDR2 SVGIG (reference sequence). DNA of the CDR3: TGTGCCTCCCTAATCTCCGCTTTGTATGGCTACACCTTC. It codes for CASLISALYGYTF.